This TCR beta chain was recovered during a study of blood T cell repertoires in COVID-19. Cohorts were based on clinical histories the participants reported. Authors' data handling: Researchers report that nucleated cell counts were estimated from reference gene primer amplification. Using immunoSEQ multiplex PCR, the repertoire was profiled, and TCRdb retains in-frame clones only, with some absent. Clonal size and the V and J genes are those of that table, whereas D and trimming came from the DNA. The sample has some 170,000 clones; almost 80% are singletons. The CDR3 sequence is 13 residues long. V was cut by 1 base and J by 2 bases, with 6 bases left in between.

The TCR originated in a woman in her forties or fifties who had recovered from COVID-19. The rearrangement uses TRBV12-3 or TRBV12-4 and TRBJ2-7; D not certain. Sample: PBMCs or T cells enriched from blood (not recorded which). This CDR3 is CASSLGPTYEQYF. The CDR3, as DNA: TGTGCCAGCAGTTTAGGTCCCACCTACGAGCAGTACTTC.